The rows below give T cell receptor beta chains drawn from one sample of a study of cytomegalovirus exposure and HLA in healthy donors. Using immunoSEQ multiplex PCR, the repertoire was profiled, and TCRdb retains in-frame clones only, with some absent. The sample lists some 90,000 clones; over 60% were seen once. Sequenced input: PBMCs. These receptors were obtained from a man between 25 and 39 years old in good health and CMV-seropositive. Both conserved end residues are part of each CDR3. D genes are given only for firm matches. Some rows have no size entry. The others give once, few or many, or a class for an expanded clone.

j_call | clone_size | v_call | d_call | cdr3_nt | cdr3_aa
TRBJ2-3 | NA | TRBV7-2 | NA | TGTGCCAGCAGCTTACCAGGGCTAGATACGCAGTATTTT | CASSLPGLDTQYF
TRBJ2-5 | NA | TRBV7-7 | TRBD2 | TGTGCTAGCAGCTTAGGAGATAGCGGGAGGGCCCGGGAGACCCAGTACTTC | CASSLGDSGRARETQYF
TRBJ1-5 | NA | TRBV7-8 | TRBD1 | TGTGCCAGCAGCTTAGGGACAGGGGTTTATCAGCCCCAGCATTTT | CASSLGTGVYQPQHF
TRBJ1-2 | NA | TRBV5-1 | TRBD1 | TGCGCCAGTCGGGACAGCCAAAACTATGGCTACACCTTC | CASRDSQNYGYTF
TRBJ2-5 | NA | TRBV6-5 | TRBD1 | TGTGCCAGTCATACAGGGGACCAAGAGACCCAGTACTTC | CASHTGDQETQYF
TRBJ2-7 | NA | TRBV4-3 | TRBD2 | TGCGCCCGTCAGACTAGCGGGAGAAACTACGAGCAGTACTTC | CARQTSGRNYEQYF
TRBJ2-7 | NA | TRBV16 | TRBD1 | TGTGCCAGCAGCCAATTGGGACAGGGGGCGTCCGAGCAGTACTTC | CASSQLGQGASEQYF
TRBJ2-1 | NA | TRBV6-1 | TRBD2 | TGTGCCAGCAGTGTCGGGGGAGGGCCCAATGAGCAGTTCTTC | CASSVGGGPNEQFF
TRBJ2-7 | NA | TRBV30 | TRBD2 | TGTGCCTGGACCCTAGCGGGGGTCTACGAGCAGTACTTC | CAWTLAGVYEQYF
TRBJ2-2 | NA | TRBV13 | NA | TGTGCCAGCACTCCCGTCACCGGGGAGCTGTTTTTT | CASTPVTGELFF
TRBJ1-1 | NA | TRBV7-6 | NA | TGTGCCAGCACCCCGGCGGGGGGAGACACTGAAGCTTTCTTT | CASTPAGGDTEAFF
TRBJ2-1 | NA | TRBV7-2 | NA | TGTGCCAGCAGCTTAGACAGGGTTTTGGTCCATGAGCAGTTCTTC | CASSLDRVLVHEQFF
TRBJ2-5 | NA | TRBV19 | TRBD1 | TGTGCCAGTAGTCCATGGACAGGATTTCGCCAAGAGACCCAGTACTTC | CASSPWTGFRQETQYF
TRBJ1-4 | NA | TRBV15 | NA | TGTGCCACCAGCAGAGACGGGGGGGACCTTAATGAAAAACTGTTTTTT | CATSRDGGDLNEKLFF
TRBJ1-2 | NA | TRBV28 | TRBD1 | TGTGCCAGCCGCTACCTAGGACAGGCGGAACTCTATGGCTACACCTTC | CASRYLGQAELYGYTF
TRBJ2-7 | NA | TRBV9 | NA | TGTGCCAGCAGCATTAGCGGATTCTCCTACGAGCAGTACTTC | CASSISGFSYEQYF
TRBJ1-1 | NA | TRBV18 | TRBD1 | TGCGCCAGCTCACCTGGACAGGAGAACACTGAAGCTTTCTTT | CASSPGQENTEAFF
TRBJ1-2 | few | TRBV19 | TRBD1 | TGTGCCAGTAGCGAGGGACAGGGGGCCTTCTTTGGCTACACCTTC | CASSEGQGAFFGYTF
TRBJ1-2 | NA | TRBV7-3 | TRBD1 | TGTGCCAGCAGCCCCGGGACAGTTAACTATGGCTACACCTTC | CASSPGTVNYGYTF
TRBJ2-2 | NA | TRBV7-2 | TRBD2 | TGTGCCAGCAGCTTAGCGGGAGGGCCCACCGGGGAGCTGTTTTTT | CASSLAGGPTGELFF
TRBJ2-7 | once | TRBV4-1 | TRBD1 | TGCGCCAGCAGCCAAGATCCAGGGGGCTACGAGCAGTACTTC | CASSQDPGGYEQYF
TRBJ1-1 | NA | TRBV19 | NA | TGTGCCAGTAGCGATTGGTTGGCGGGTGGGAACACTGAAGCTTTCTTT | CASSDWLAGGNTEAFF
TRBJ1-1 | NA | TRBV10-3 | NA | TGTGCCATCAGTGAGGAGGGATCGGGCACTGAAGCTTTCTTT | CAISEEGSGTEAFF
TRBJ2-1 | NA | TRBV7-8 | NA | TGTGCCAGCAGTTACCCGGGACAAAGGTTTTATGAGCAGTTCTTC | CASSYPGQRFYEQFF